These 7 T cell receptor beta chains came from one sample sequenced in a study of early T cells in non-severe SARS-CoV-2 infection. Via MiXCR, TCRdb re-called the 5' RACE reads, giving one row per CDR3 protein. The table includes fewer than 80,000 distinct CDR3 sequences, 11% detected once. This sample comprised whole blood, obtained at baseline. The receptors originated from an adult who was a healthcare worker with PCR-confirmed SARS-CoV-2 infection or an uninfected control (not recorded which).

Many counts were recorded for this clonotype. This rearrangement joins TRBV7-3 to TRBJ2-1; 7 bases align to TRBD1. The CDR3 loop spans 12 amino acids. J was trimmed by 8 bases and V by 10 bases; bases with no gene match: 8. CDR1 and CDR2 from the germline V gene are SGHTA and FQGTGA. This chain's CDR3 is CANSGTAHEQFF. DNA of the CDR3: TGTGCCAACTCTGGGACAGCGCATGAGCAGTTCTTC.

This clonotype has at least ten counts. The V call is TRBV18, the J call TRBJ2-1, with D perhaps matching TRBD2 (5 bases). The CDR3 contains 12 residues. From germline, CDR1 is KGHSH and CDR2 LQKENI. Deletions cut 3 bases from V and 8 bases from J, with 8 bases between. The CDR3 bases are TGTGCCAGCTCACCCGACGGGGATGAGCAGTTCTTC. Residues: CASSPDGDEQFF.

This clonotype was seen a few times. The chain links TRBV18 to TRBJ1-1; TRBD1 is a possible D gene (6 bases). Germline lookup yields CDR1 KGHSH and CDR2 LQKENI. Trimming shortened V by 2 bases and J by 3 bases, and 16 bases separated the two germline ends. The CDR3 length is 16 residues. The CDR3 loop reads CASSPLPPAGDTEAFF. The CDR3 DNA sequence: TGTGCCAGCTCACCATTACCCCCGGCAGGGGACACTGAAGCTTTCTTT.

This chain uses TRBV7-3 with TRBJ2-3, with D tentatively TRBD2 (5 bases). V shed 3 bases and J shed 2 bases, with 9 bases lying between them. From germline, CDR1 is SGHTA and CDR2 FQGTGA. This CDR3 has 14 residues. Here the CDR3 reads CASSFSTNTDTQYF. For the CDR3, the DNA is TGTGCCAGCAGCTTCTCGACTAACACAGATACGCAGTATTTT.

This clonotype was observed many times. V and J are TRBV11-2 and TRBJ1-4; the D is unclear. This CDR3 contains 11 residues. Germline CDR1 SGHAT, CDR2 FQNNGV. With 1 base removed from V and 8 bases from J, the gap between germline ends came to 2 bases. The CDR3 is CASSLGEKLFF. Here the CDR3 DNA reads TGTGCCAGCAGCTTAGGGGAAAAACTGTTTTTT.

The J gene is TRBJ1-1, the V gene TRBV29-1; no definite D call. Trimming shortened V by 4 bases and J by 4 bases, and 13 bases separated the two germline ends. This CDR3 comprises 13 residues. In germline, CDR1 is SQVTM, CDR2 ANQGSEA. The CDR3 loop reads CSVARQNPTEAFF. The CDR3 DNA sequence: TGCAGCGTTGCTCGGCAGAACCCCACTGAAGCTTTCTTT.

J is TRBJ2-1 and V is TRBV6-2 or TRBV6-3; no clear D gene. The CDR3 runs to 13 residues. CDR1 and CDR2 (germline): MNHEY, SVGEGT. Between the trimmed V and J ends, which lost 3 bases and 5 bases, there was a span of 8 bases. In DNA form, the CDR3 reads TGTGCCAGCAGTTATTTTCTACACAATGAGCAGTTCTTC. It codes for CASSYFLHNEQFF.